Shown below are 6 T cell receptor beta chains from a single sample sequenced in a study of cytomegalovirus exposure and HLA in healthy donors. PCR employed 60 Vbeta and 13 Jbeta primers. The repertoire was sequenced with immunoSEQ multiplex PCR; TCRdb's copy has only in-frame clones and lacks some. This table has hundreds of thousands of clones, 70% to 85% appearing once. The source material was PBMCs. The receptors were sampled from a male donor in good health and CMV-seronegative.

The chain combines TRBV6-6 with TRBJ1-1, with 7 bases lining up with TRBD1. The trim removed 0 bases at V and 1 base at J, leaving 2 bases unmatched. This CDR3 contains 15 residues. Germline loops: CDR1 MNHNY, CDR2 SVGAGI (reference sequence). The CDR3 sequence: CASSYSDRPNTEAFF. The CDR3 coding sequence is TGTGCCAGCAGTTACTCGGACAGGCCGAACACTGAAGCTTTCTTT.

This chain uses TRBV28 with TRBJ1-5; 8 bases align to TRBD1. J gave up 5 bases and V 6 bases, and 6 bases lay outside the gene matches. Germline V gene data show CDR1 as MDHEN and CDR2 as SYDVKM. The CDR3 contains 14 residues. Written as DNA, the CDR3 is TGTGCCAGCAGGGGACAGGTCCCCTATCAGCCCCAGCATTTT. Residues: CASRGQVPYQPQHF.

On this clone: The same CDR3 arises from other DNA sequences in this sample as well. The chain uses TRBV6-1 and TRBJ1-5; TRBD1 is a possible D gene (5 bases). V was pared by 1 base and J by 1 base, with 8 bases between. Germline-derived CDR1 and CDR2 are MNHNS and SASEGT. The CDR3 contains 15 residues. CDR3 sequence: CASSEGRVSNQPQHF. In nucleotides, the CDR3 is TGTGCCAGCAGTGAAGGCAGGGTCAGCAATCAGCCCCAGCATTTT.

This chain joins TRBV10-3 and TRBJ1-1; D gene unclear. Trimming shortened V by 0 bases and J by 5 bases, and 7 bases separated the two germline ends. This CDR3 region has 13 residues. Germline V gene data show CDR1 as ENHRY and CDR2 as SYGVKD. Written as DNA, the CDR3 is TGTGCCATCAGTGAGTCGAAGAGGACTGAAGCTTTCTTT. This encodes CAISESKRTEAFF.

The chain uses TRBV11-2 and TRBJ2-5; a weak D match, TRBD1 (6 bases). Germline lookup yields CDR1 SGHAT and CDR2 FQNNGV. Trimming removed 6 bases at V and 5 bases at J, with 16 bases between. The CDR3 consists of 14 residues. The CDR3: CASRLVQGWETQYF. In nucleotides, the CDR3 is TGTGCCAGCAGACTAGTACAGGGTTGGGAGACCCAGTACTTC. The entire variable domain, with the rest obtained from reference TRBV11-2 and TRBJ2-5, is as follows: EAGVAQSPRYKIIEKRQSVAFWCNPISGHATLYWYQQILGQGPKLLIQFQNNGVVDDSQLPKDRFSAERLKGVDSTLKIQPAKLEDSAVYLCASRLVQGWETQYFGPGTRLLVL.

The chain couples TRBV6-6 to TRBJ1-2, with 7 bases aligning to TRBD1. CDR3 length equals 15 residues. The V gene's germline CDR1 is MNHNY and CDR2 SVGAGI (reference sequence). The V segment lost 0 bases and the J segment 4 bases; nucleotides outside the gene matches: 5. In DNA, the CDR3 is TGTGCCAGCAGTTACTCAACAGGGGCTGGCTATGGCTACACCTTC. Residues: CASSYSTGAGYGYTF.